The rows below give T cell receptor beta chains drawn from one sample of a study of early T cells in non-severe SARS-CoV-2 infection. TCRdb reprocessed the 5' RACE reads via MiXCR and lists one record per CDR3 protein. The data contain roughly 110,000 distinct CDR3 sequences, 11% of them seen just once; the ten biggest clones take up approximately 6.9%. The sequencing input was whole blood. Receptors originate from an adult who was a healthcare worker with PCR-confirmed SARS-CoV-2 infection or an uninfected control (not recorded which). Each CDR3 is given with its conserved first and last residue. Fields, in order: clone size, D gene, J gene, CDR3 length, V gene, CDR3 protein, CDR3 DNA. A D gene is named only where the DNA matches it firmly. Not every row has a clone size; where given, it reads once, few, many or a size class.

size: -
D: TRBD2
J: TRBJ2-7
length: 14
V: TRBV11-2
CDR3: CASSSIGGGYEQYF
DNA: TGTGCCAGCAGCTCCATCGGGGGAGGGTACGAGCAGTACTTC

size: -
D: TRBD1
J: TRBJ1-1
length: 12
V: TRBV10-3
CDR3: CAIRGQAREAFF
DNA: TGTGCCATCCGAGGACAGGCCCGTGAAGCTTTCTTT

size: many
D: TRBD1
J: TRBJ1-5
length: 15
V: TRBV7-9
CDR3: CASSPQGDRYQPQHF
DNA: TGTGCCAGCAGCCCCCAGGGGGACAGATATCAGCCCCAGCATTTT

size: -
D: -
J: TRBJ2-7
length: 11
V: TRBV29-1
CDR3: CSGRQDHTQYF
DNA: TGCAGCGGCCGACAGGACCATACGCAGTACTTC

size: few
D: TRBD1
J: TRBJ1-5
length: 15
V: TRBV5-1
CDR3: CASSKGTGGVQPQHF
DNA: TGCGCCAGCAGCAAAGGGACAGGGGGCGTTCAGCCCCAGCATTTT

size: -
D: -
J: TRBJ2-3
length: 12
V: TRBV5-1
CDR3: CASSRLRDTQYF
DNA: TGCGCCAGCAGCCGGTTGCGGGATACGCAGTATTTT

size: many
D: -
J: TRBJ2-1
length: 16
V: TRBV11-2
CDR3: CASSFIRSARDNEQFF
DNA: TGTGCCAGCAGCTTTATCCGTAGCGCAAGGGACAATGAGCAGTTCTTC

size: many
D: TRBD1
J: TRBJ1-2
length: 14
V: TRBV3-1
CDR3: CASSQAGTGAGYTF
DNA: TGTGCCAGCAGCCAAGCTGGGACAGGGGCTGGCTACACCTTC

size: -
D: -
J: TRBJ2-4
length: 13
V: TRBV7-2
CDR3: CASSTTTGSIQYF
DNA: TGTGCCAGCAGCACAACAACAGGGAGCATTCAGTACTTC

size: many
D: -
J: TRBJ2-7
length: 15
V: TRBV29-1
CDR3: CSVGFLGSTGYEQYF
DNA: TGCAGCGTTGGATTTCTCGGCTCCACAGGATACGAGCAGTACTTC

size: -
D: -
J: TRBJ2-7
length: 12
V: TRBV12-3/TRBV12-4
CDR3: CASSRLRLEQYF
DNA: TGTGCCAGCAGTCGACTCAGACTGGAGCAGTACTTC

size: many
D: -
J: TRBJ1-2
length: 12
V: TRBV20-1
CDR3: CSAREALYGYTF
DNA: TGCAGTGCTAGAGAGGCTCTCTATGGCTACACCTTC

size: many
D: TRBD2
J: TRBJ2-6
length: 19
V: TRBV5-4
CDR3: CASSLALAGGPSGANVLTF
DNA: TGTGCCAGCAGCTTGGCACTAGCGGGAGGGCCATCCGGGGCCAACGTCCTGACTTTC

size: few
D: -
J: TRBJ2-2
length: 13
V: TRBV3-1
CDR3: CASSRGRIGELFF
DNA: TGTGCCAGCAGCCGGGGGAGGATCGGGGAGCTGTTTTTT

size: once
D: -
J: TRBJ2-1
length: 14
V: TRBV4-1
CDR3: CASSQFEAPQEQFF
DNA: TGCGCCAGCAGCCAATTCGAAGCGCCCCAAGAGCAGTTCTTC

size: -
D: TRBD2
J: TRBJ2-7
length: 13
V: TRBV20-1
CDR3: CSGQQPSGTEQYF
DNA: TGCAGTGGACAGCAGCCTAGCGGGACCGAGCAGTACTTC

size: -
D: TRBD2
J: TRBJ2-1
length: 16
V: TRBV29-1
CDR3: CSVAKTSGGIYNEQFF
DNA: TGCAGCGTCGCCAAGACTAGCGGGGGAATATACAATGAGCAGTTCTTC

size: many
D: -
J: TRBJ2-5
length: 15
V: TRBV4-3
CDR3: CASSHSAEVLETQYF
DNA: TGCGCCAGCAGCCATTCCGCGGAGGTTCTCGAGACCCAGTACTTC

size: -
D: -
J: TRBJ1-2
length: 14
V: TRBV28
CDR3: CASSPSGPYYGYTF
DNA: TGTGCCAGCAGTCCGTCCGGGCCCTACTATGGCTACACCTTC

size: many
D: -
J: TRBJ1-1
length: 14
V: TRBV5-4
CDR3: CASSFQGGNTEAFF
DNA: TGTGCCAGCAGCTTTCAGGGTGGGAATACTGAAGCTTTCTTT

size: many
D: -
J: TRBJ2-5
length: 19
V: TRBV18
CDR3: CASSRSSSTEPLNVETQYF
DNA: TGTGCCAGCTCACGATCTAGTTCAACCGAGCCGCTGAACGTGGAGACCCAGTACTTC

size: -
D: TRBD2
J: TRBJ2-1
length: 19
V: TRBV10-3
CDR3: CAISDPTQSGREVGNEQFF
DNA: TGTGCCATCAGTGACCCGACCCAGAGCGGGAGGGAGGTTGGAAATGAGCAGTTCTTC

size: -
D: -
J: TRBJ2-3
length: 14
V: TRBV6-5
CDR3: CASSYSRPTDTQYF
DNA: TGTGCCAGCAGTTACAGTAGGCCCACAGATACGCAGTATTTT

size: few
D: -
J: TRBJ2-5
length: 18
V: TRBV7-8
CDR3: CASSLLAGGMGLQETQYF
DNA: TGTGCCAGCAGCTTATTGGCTGGGGGAATGGGGCTCCAAGAGACCCAGTACTTC

size: many
D: TRBD1
J: TRBJ2-7
length: 16
V: TRBV4-2
CDR3: CASSQVVGQAYYEQYF
DNA: TGTGCCAGCAGCCAAGTAGTGGGACAGGCCTACTACGAGCAGTACTTC

size: -
D: TRBD1
J: TRBJ2-1
length: 15
V: TRBV7-9
CDR3: CASSRNTGVVDEQFF
DNA: TGTGCCAGCAGCCGAAATACAGGGGTCGTGGATGAGCAGTTCTTC